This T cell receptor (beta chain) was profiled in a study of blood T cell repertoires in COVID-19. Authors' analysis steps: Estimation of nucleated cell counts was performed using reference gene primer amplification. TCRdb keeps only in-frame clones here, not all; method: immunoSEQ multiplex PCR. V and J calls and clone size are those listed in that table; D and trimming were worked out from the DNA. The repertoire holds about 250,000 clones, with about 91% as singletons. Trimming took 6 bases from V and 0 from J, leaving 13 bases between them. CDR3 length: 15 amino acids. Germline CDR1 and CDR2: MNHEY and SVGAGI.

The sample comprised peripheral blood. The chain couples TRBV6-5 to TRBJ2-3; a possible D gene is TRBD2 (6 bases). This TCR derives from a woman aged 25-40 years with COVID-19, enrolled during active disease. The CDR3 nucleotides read TGTGCCAGCAGCCCCTTCGGGGGAAGCACAGATACGCAGTATTTT. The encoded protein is CASSPFGGSTDTQYF.